This entry concerns a single TCR beta chain. Assay: immunoSEQ multiplex PCR; the TCRdb copy retains only in-frame clones and omits some. Of fewer than 450,000 clones in the sample, 88% were seen once. From germline, CDR1 is MNHEY and CDR2 SVGAGI. Trimming took 4 bases from V and 5 from J, leaving 5 bases between them. This CDR3 has 11 residues. This entry is derived from a study of blood T cell repertoires in COVID-19. On the study more broadly: PBMCs, B-cell-depleted T cells, or T cells were the source of the cDNA or gDNA that made up the material.

The clonotype was recovered from a woman between 50 and 59 years old with COVID-19, enrolled during active disease. The material sequenced was peripheral blood. This sequence joins TRBV6-5 and TRBJ2-5; D is unresolved. The DNA of the CDR3 is TGTGCCAGCAGTTTATCGGAGACCCAGTACTTC. Its translation: CASSLSETQYF.